There are many counts of the clone carrying this T cell receptor beta chain. TCRdb reanalysed the 5' RACE reads using MiXCR and keeps one entry per CDR3 protein. The sample lists 85,000 to 120,000 distinct CDR3 sequences; around 14% were seen once. From germline, CDR1 is SNHLY and CDR2 FYNNEI. Trimming took off 6 bases at V and 6 bases at J, with 14 bases between the two ends. The CDR3 runs to 13 residues. This sample is part of a study of early T cells in non-severe SARS-CoV-2 infection. The J gene is TRBJ1-2, the V gene TRBV2; the D is unclear. This receptor was identified in an adult who was a healthcare worker with PCR-confirmed SARS-CoV-2 infection or an uninfected control (not recorded which). What was sequenced was whole blood. CDR3 sequence reads: CASRAGQWNGYTF. The DNA of the CDR3 is TGTGCCAGCAGGGCGGGCCAATGGAATGGCTACACCTTC.